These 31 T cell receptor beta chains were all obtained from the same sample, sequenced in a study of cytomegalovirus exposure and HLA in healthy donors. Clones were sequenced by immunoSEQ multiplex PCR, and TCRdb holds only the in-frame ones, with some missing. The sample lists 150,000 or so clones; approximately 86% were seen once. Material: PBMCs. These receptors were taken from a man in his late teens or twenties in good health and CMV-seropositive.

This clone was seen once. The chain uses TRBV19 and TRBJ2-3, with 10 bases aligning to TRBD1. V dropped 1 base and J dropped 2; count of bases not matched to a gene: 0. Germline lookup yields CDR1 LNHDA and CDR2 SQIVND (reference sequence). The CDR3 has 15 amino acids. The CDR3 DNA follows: TGTGCCAGTAGTATAGGACAGGGGGCCACAGATACGCAGTATTTT. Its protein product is CASSIGQGATDTQYF.

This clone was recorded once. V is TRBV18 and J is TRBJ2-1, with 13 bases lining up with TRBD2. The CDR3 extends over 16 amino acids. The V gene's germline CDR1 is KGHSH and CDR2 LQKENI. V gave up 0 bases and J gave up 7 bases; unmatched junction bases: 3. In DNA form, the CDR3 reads TGTGCCAGCTCACCACCCGGGACTAGCGGGACGAATGAGCAGTTCTTC. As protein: CASSPPGTSGTNEQFF.

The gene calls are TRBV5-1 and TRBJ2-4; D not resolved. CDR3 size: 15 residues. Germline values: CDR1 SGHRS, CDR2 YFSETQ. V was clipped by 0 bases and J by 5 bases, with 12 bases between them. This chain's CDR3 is CASSLDSILQNIQYF. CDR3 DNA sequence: TGCGCCAGCAGCTTGGACTCCATACTGCAAAACATTCAGTACTTC.

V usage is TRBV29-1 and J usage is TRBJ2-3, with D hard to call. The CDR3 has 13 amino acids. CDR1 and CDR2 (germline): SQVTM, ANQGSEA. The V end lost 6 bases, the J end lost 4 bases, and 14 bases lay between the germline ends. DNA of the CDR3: TGCAGCGTACTGCCGATAACAGCAGATACGCAGTATTTT. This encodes CSVLPITADTQYF.

CDR3 bases: TGTGCCAGCAGCTTCCGGGACAGGGGGAACATTCAGTACTTC. This codes for CASSFRDRGNIQYF. The chain joins TRBV5-6 to TRBJ2-4; the match to TRBD1 covers 11 bases. The CDR3 is 14 residues long. CDR1 SGHDT and CDR2 YYEEEE come from the germline V gene. Unmatched junction bases numbered 2, after V lost 2 bases and J lost 7 bases.

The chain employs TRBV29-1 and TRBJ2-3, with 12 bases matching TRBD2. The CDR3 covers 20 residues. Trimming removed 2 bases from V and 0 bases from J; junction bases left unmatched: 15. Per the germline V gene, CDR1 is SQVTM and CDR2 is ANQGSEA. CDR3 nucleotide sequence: TGCAGCGTTGAAAGATTCCGGGGCGGACTAGCGGGATTTAGCACAGATACGCAGTATTTT. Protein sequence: CSVERFRGGLAGFSTDTQYF.

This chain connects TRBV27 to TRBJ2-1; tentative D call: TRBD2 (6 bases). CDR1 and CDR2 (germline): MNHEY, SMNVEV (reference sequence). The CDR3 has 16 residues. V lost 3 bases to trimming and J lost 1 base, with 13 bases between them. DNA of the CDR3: TGTGCCAGCAGTTTTCTCGGGAGTAGATCCTACAATGAGCAGTTCTTC. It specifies CASSFLGSRSYNEQFF.

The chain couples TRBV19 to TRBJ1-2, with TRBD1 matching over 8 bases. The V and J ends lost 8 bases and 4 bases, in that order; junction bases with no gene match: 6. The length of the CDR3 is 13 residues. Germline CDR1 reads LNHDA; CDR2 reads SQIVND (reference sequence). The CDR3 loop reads CASGQGQIYGYTF. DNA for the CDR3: TGTGCCAGTGGACAGGGACAGATCTATGGCTACACCTTC.

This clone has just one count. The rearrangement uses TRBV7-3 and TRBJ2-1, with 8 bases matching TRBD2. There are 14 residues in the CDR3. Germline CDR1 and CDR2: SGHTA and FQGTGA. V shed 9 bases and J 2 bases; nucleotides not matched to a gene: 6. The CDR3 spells CASSPGLAYNEQFF. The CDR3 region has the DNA TGTGCCAGTAGCCCGGGACTAGCCTACAATGAGCAGTTCTTC.

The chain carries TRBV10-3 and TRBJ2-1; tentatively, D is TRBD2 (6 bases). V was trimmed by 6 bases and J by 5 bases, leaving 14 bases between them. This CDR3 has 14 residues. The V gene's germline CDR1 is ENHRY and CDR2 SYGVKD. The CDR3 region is CAISKTGTDNEQFF. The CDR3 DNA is TGTGCCATCAGCAAAACCGGGACTGACAATGAGCAGTTCTTC.

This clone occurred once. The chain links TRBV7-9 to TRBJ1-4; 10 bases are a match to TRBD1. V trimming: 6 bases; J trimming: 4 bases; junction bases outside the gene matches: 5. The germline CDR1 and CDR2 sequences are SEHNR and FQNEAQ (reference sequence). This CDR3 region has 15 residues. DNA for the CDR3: TGTGCCAGCAGGGACAGGGGGAATAATAATGAAAAACTGTTTTTT. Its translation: CASRDRGNNNEKLFF. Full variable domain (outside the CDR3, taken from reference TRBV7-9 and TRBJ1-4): DTGVSQNPRHKITKRGQNVTFRCDPISEHNRLYWYRQTLGQGPEFLTYFQNEAQLEKSRLLSDRFSAERPKGSFSTLEIQRTEQGDSAMYLCASRDRGNNNEKLFFGSGTQLSVL.

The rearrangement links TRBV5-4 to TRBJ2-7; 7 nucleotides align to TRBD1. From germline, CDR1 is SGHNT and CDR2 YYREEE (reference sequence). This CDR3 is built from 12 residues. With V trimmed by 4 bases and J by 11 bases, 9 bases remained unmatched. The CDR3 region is CASSLDGQGEYF. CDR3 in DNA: TGTGCCAGCAGCCTCGACGGGCAGGGGGAGTACTTC.

The CDR3 spells CASSFTTGGLQFF. The CDR3 DNA reads TGCGCCAGCAGCTTTACCACAGGGGGCCTTCAGTTCTTC. The chain has TRBV5-1 and TRBJ2-1; 9 nucleotides agree with TRBD1. The CDR3 is 13 amino acids. Germline V gene sequence: CDR1 SGHRS, CDR2 YFSETQ. V lost 2 bases, J lost 13 bases, and 7 bases stayed unmatched.

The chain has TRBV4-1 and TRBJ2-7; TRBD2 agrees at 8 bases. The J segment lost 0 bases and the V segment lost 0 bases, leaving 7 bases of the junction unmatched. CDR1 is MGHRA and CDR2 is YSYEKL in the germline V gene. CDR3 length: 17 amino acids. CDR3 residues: CASSQDTGGAFSYEQYF. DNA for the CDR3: TGCGCCAGCAGCCAAGATACGGGGGGGGCCTTCTCCTACGAGCAGTACTTC.

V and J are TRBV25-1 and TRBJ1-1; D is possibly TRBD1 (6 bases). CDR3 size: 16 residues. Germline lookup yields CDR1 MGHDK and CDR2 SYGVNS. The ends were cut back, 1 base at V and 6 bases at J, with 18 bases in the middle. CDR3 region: CASSESTPQGISEAFF. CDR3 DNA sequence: TGTGCCAGCAGTGAATCTACCCCTCAGGGGATCTCTGAAGCTTTCTTT.

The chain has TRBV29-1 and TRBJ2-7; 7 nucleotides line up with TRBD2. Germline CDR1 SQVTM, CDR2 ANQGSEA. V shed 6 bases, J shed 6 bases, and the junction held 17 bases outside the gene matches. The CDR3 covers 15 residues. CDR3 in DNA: TGCAGCGTGGTTTCTGAGGCGGGAGTAAGAGGCGAGCAGTACTTC. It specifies CSVVSEAGVRGEQYF.

The CDR3 spells CASIRLADSTDTQYF. CDR3 nucleotide sequence: TGTGCCAGCATCAGACTAGCTGATAGCACAGATACGCAGTATTTT. The chain is built from TRBV5-6 and TRBJ2-3; 7 bases line up with TRBD2. Trimming at V came to 6 bases and at J to 0 bases, leaving 7 bases not matched to a gene. This CDR3 has 15 residues. The germline CDR1 and CDR2 sequences are SGHDT and YYEEEE.

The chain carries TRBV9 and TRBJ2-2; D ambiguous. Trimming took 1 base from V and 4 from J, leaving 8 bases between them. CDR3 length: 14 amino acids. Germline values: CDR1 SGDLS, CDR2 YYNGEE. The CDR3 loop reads CASSVNSGTGELFF. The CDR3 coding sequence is TGTGCCAGCAGCGTAAACTCAGGCACCGGGGAGCTGTTTTTT.

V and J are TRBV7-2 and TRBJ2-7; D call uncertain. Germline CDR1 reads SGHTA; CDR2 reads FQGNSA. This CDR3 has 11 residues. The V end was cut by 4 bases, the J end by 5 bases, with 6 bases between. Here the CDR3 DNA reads TGTGCCAGCAGCTCCCAGAACGAGCAGTACTTC. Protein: CASSSQNEQYF.

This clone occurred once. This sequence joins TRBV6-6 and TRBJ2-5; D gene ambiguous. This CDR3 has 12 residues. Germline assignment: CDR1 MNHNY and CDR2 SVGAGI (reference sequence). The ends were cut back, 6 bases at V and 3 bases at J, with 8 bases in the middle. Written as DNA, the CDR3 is TGTGCCAGCAGCCCCTCTAAAGAGACCCAGTACTTC. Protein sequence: CASSPSKETQYF.

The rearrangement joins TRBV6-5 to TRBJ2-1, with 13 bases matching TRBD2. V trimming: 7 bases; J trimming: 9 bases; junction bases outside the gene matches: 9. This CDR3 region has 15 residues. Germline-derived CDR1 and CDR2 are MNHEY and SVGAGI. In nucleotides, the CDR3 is TGTGCCAGCACTCAACTAGCGGGAGGGCTTGGTGAGCAGTTCTTC. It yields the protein CASTQLAGGLGEQFF.

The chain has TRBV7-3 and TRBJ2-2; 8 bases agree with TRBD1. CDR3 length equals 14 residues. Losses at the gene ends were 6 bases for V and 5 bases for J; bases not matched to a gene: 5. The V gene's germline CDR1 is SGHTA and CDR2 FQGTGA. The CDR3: CASSRTGGTGELFF. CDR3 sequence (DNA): TGTGCCAGCAGTCGAACAGGGGGGACCGGGGAGCTGTTTTTT.

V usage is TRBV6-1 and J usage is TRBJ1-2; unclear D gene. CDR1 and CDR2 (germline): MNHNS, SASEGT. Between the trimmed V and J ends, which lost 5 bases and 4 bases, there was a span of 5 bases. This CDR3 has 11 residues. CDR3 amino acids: CASSNSYGYTF. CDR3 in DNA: TGTGCCAGCAGTAACTCCTATGGCTACACCTTC.

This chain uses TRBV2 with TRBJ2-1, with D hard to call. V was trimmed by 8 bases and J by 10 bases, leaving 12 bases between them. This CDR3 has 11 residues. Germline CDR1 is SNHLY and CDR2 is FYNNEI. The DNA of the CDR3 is TGTGCCAGCGCAGAGGTGGCCGAGCAGTTCTTC. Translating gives CASAEVAEQFF. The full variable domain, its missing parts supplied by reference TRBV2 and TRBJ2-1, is EPEVTQTPSHQVTQMGQEVILRCVPISNHLYFYWYRQILGQKVEFLVSFYNNEISEKSEIFDDQFSVERPDGSNFTLKIRSTKLEDSAMYFCASAEVAEQFFGPGTRLTVL.

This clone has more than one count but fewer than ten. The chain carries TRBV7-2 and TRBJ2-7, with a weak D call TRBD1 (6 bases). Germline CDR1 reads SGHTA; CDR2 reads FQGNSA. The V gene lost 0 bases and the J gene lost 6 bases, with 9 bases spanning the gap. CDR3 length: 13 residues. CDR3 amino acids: CASSLALGGEQYF. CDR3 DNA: TGTGCCAGCAGCTTAGCACTAGGGGGCGAGCAGTACTTC.

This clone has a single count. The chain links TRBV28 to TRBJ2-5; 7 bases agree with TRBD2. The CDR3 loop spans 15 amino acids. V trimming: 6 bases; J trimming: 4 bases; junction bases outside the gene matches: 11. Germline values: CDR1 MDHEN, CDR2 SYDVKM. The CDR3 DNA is TGTGCCAGCAGAACCCTCGCGGGAGCCGCAGAGACCCAGTACTTC. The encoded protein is CASRTLAGAAETQYF. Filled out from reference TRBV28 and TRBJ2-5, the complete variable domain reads DVKVTQSSRYLVKRTGEKVFLECVQDMDHENMFWYRQDPGLGLRLIYFSYDVKMKEKGDIPEGYSVSREKKERFSLILESASTNQTSMYLCASRTLAGAAETQYFGPGTRLLVL.

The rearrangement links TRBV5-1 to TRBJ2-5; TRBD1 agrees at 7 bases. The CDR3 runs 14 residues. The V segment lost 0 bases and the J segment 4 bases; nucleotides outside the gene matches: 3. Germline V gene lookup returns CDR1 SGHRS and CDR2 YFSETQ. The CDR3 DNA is TGCGCCAGCAGCTTGGTAGGGGGCGTAGAGACCCAGTACTTC. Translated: CASSLVGGVETQYF.

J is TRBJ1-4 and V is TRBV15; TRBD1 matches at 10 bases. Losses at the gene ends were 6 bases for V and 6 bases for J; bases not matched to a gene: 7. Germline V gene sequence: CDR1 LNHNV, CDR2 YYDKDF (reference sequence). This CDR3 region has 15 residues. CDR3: CATRTGGAGDEKLFF. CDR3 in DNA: TGTGCCACCAGGACAGGGGGCGCGGGAGATGAAAAACTGTTTTTT.

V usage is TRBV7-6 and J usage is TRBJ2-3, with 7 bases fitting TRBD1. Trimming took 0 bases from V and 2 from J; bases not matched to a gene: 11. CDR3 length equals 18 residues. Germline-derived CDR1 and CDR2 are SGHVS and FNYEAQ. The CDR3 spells CASSLALGGTSHTDTQYF. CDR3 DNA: TGTGCCAGCAGCTTAGCCTTAGGGGGCACAAGTCACACAGATACGCAGTATTTT. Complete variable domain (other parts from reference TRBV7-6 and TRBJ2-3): GAGVSQSPRYKVTKRGQDVALRCDPISGHVSLYWYRQALGQGPEFLTYFNYEAQQDKSGLPNDRFSAERPEGSISTLTIQRTEQRDSAMYRCASSLALGGTSHTDTQYFGPGTRLTVL.

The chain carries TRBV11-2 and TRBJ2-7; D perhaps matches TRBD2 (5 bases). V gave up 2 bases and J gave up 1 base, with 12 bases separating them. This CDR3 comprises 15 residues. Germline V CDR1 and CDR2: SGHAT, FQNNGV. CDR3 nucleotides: TGTGCCAGCAGCTTATCATATAGGAGGTCCTACGAGCAGTACTTC. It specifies CASSLSYRRSYEQYF.

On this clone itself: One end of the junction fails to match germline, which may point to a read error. The CDR3 region has the DNA TGTGCTAGCAGCTTGGCTAGCGGGCGAATTAACTCCTACGAGCAGTACTTC. The encoded protein is CASSLASGRINSYEQYF. This chain links TRBV7-7 with TRBJ2-7, with 8 bases identical to TRBD2. The length of the CDR3 is 17 residues. The V gene's germline CDR1 is SSHAT and CDR2 FNYEAQ (reference sequence).